This T cell receptor beta chain originates from a study of cytomegalovirus exposure and HLA in healthy donors. Generated by immunoSEQ multiplex PCR, the TCRdb table keeps only in-frame clones and is missing some. The sample consists of under 400,000 clones, about nine tenths of them appearing once. CDR3 length: 15 residues. The V segment lost 5 bases and the J segment 5 bases; nucleotides outside the gene matches: 4. Germline CDR1 LNHDA, CDR2 SQIVND (reference sequence). V gene TRBV19 combines with J gene TRBJ1-6; TRBD1 aligns across 9 bases. The clonotype was recovered from a woman between 18 and 30 years old in good health and CMV-seronegative. The material sequenced was PBMCs. The CDR3 sequence: CASSLQGAHNSPLHF. Written as DNA, the CDR3 is TGTGCCAGTAGTCTACAGGGGGCCCATAATTCACCCCTCCACTTT.